The sequence of this T cell receptor beta chain was determined in a study of cytomegalovirus exposure and HLA in healthy donors. Overall study findings and caveats: There were some public TCRs occurring in many donors, but most TCR sequences were rare.

The assay was immunoSEQ multiplex PCR, and TCRdb's table has in-frame clones only and misses some. Seen here are about 150,000 clones, roughly 86% observed once, and the top ten hold around 2.1%. On this clone: Its antigen is not identified.

Trimming at V came to 2 bases and at J to 5 bases, leaving 8 bases not matched to a gene. The CDR3 is made up of 15 amino acids. Germline CDR1 SGHRS, CDR2 YFSETQ. The donors belonged to the roughly 110-subject validation cohort, separate from the roughly 700-subject first cohort. The specimen sequenced was PBMCs. The genes are TRBV5-1 and TRBJ2-7, with TRBD2 identical over 9 bases. This receptor was identified in a human donor in good health. CDR3 coding DNA: TGCGCCAGCAGCTTCCTAGCGGGAAGGGTCGACGAGCAGTACTTC. Its protein is CASSFLAGRVDEQYF.